This record covers a single T cell receptor (beta chain). Germline lookup yields CDR1 MNHNY and CDR2 SVGAGI (reference sequence). The CDR3 is made up of 13 amino acids. The trim removed 7 bases at V and 5 bases at J, leaving 6 bases unmatched. Each patient who was eligible had an advanced solid tumor with no tumor-infiltrating lymphocytes. The sample belongs to a study of low-dose radiotherapy and immunotherapy resistance in tumors. Study information: Intravenous nivolumab 240 mg every two weeks plus ipilimumab 1 mg/kg every six weeks was given to patients. The drug cyclophosphamide was given into a vein at 200 mg/m2 every two weeks, one day before radiation and immunotherapy. Study patients were administered oral aspirin at 300 mg daily for four cycles from cycle 1 day 1.

TRAV- and TRBV-specific primers, spanning alpha and beta chains, primed first-strand cDNA. TCR amplification used 20 PCR cycles, a constant-region primer and a V-primer adapter. Each CDR3 protein is one row after TCRdb ran MiXCR on the reads. The table records 10,000 to 15,000 distinct CDR3 sequences, 76% of them present only once. V and J are TRBV6-6 and TRBJ2-5, with 8 bases matching TRBD1. The source is a human donor with advanced metastatic prostate, ovarian, gallbladder or colorectal cancer (not recorded which). This table probably holds off-target reads from a library built for another chain. The CDR3 is CASTAGGTETQYF. In nucleotides, the CDR3 is TGTGCCAGCACAGCAGGGGGCACGGAGACCCAGTACTTC.